What follows are 10 T cell receptor beta chains derived from one specimen sequenced in a study of T cell clones after liver transplantation. Clones were sequenced by immunoSEQ multiplex PCR, and TCRdb holds only the in-frame ones, with some missing. The table has roughly 70,000 clones, 75% to 90% seen once. The source material was CD4+ T cells from blood, sampled before liver transplant. The receptors originated from a human donor who received a liver transplant.

V and J are TRBV6-6 and TRBJ2-7; no reliable D call. Trimming shortened V by 3 bases and J by 11 bases, and 17 bases separated the two germline ends. CDR1 and CDR2 (germline): MNHNY, SVGAGI (reference sequence). The CDR3 is made up of 13 amino acids. This CDR3 reads CASSYQAGLVEYF. The CDR3 nucleotides are TGTGCCAGCAGTTATCAGGCAGGCCTGGTCGAGTACTTC.

The chain couples TRBV5-1 to TRBJ2-2, with 7 bases identical to TRBD2. The V gene end was trimmed by 0 bases and the J gene end by 4 bases; junction bases not matched to a gene: 6. The CDR3 has 16 amino acids. Germline CDR1 SGHRS, CDR2 YFSETQ. CDR3 sequence: CASSLVAGEGTGELFF. The CDR3 DNA is TGCGCCAGCAGCTTGGTGGCCGGGGAGGGCACCGGGGAGCTGTTTTTT.

V gene TRBV27 combines with J gene TRBJ2-7; a possible D gene is TRBD2 (6 bases). The CDR3 has 15 amino acids. Per the germline V gene, CDR1 is MNHEY and CDR2 is SMNVEV (reference sequence). Trimming shortened V by 3 bases and J by 6 bases, and 18 bases separated the two germline ends. The CDR3 sequence is CASSFRDWAGTEQYF. CDR3 sequence (DNA): TGTGCCAGCAGTTTCCGGGACTGGGCTGGGACCGAGCAGTACTTC.

The chain is built from TRBV7-2 and TRBJ2-1; TRBD1 matches at 7 bases. Trimming removed 1 base from V and 4 bases from J; junction bases left unmatched: 4. The CDR3 totals 15 residues. CDR1 SGHTA and CDR2 FQGNSA come from the germline V gene. Here the CDR3 DNA reads TGTGCCAGCAGCTTAGACAGGGGTCGGTACAATGAGCAGTTCTTC. Translation: CASSLDRGRYNEQFF. The entire variable domain, with the rest obtained from reference TRBV7-2 and TRBJ2-1, is as follows: GAGVSQSPSNKVTEKGKDVELRCDPISGHTALYWYRQSLGQGLEFLIYFQGNSAPDKSGLPSDRFSAERTGGSVSTLTIQRTQQEDSAVYLCASSLDRGRYNEQFFGPGTRLTVL.

This chain links TRBV2 with TRBJ2-7; D is ambiguous. Germline V gene lookup returns CDR1 SNHLY and CDR2 FYNNEI. The CDR3 is 11 residues long. V shed 7 bases and J shed 3 bases, with 7 bases lying between them. In nucleotides, the CDR3 is TGTGCCAGCAAGATGGGCTACGAGCAGTACTTC. Translation: CASKMGYEQYF.

The chain combines TRBV7-6 with TRBJ2-5; D uncertain. Trimming shortened V by 5 bases and J by 4 bases, and 8 bases separated the two germline ends. CDR1 and CDR2 (germline): SGHVS, FNYEAQ. The CDR3 is 12 residues long. The CDR3 bases are TGTGCCAGCAGCCCTCGGGCAGAGACCCAGTACTTC. It specifies CASSPRAETQYF.

The chain recombines TRBV19 with TRBJ1-1, with D uncertain. The germline V gene has CDR1 LNHDA and CDR2 SQIVND (reference sequence). This CDR3 region has 17 residues. Trimming took off 5 bases at V and 6 bases at J, with 25 bases between the two ends. For the CDR3, the DNA is TGTGCCAGTAGTCCCCCCGGACGGCCCGCGAAGGTTGCTGAAGCTTTCTTT. Its translation is CASSPPGRPAKVAEAFF.

J is TRBJ2-7 and V is TRBV5-1; D gene ambiguous. CDR1 is SGHRS, CDR2 YFSETQ, per germline. CDR3 length: 13 residues. Between the trimmed V and J ends, which lost 1 base and 0 bases, there was a span of 5 bases. Here the CDR3 DNA reads TGCGCCAGCAGCTTGAGGAACTCCTACGAGCAGTACTTC. Amino acid sequence: CASSLRNSYEQYF.

The genes are TRBV11-1 and TRBJ1-2, with D possibly being TRBD1 (5 bases). Looked up from germline, CDR1 is SGHAT and CDR2 is FQDESV (reference sequence). There are 14 residues in the CDR3. V was trimmed by 4 bases and J by 2 bases, leaving 11 bases between them. The CDR3 reads CASSSTQGNYGYTF. The CDR3 coding sequence is TGTGCCAGCAGCTCGACCCAGGGAAACTATGGCTACACCTTC.

The chain is built from TRBV27 and TRBJ1-2; weak D call: TRBD1 (5 bases). Germline-derived CDR1 and CDR2 are MNHEY and SMNVEV (reference sequence). The length of the CDR3 is 17 residues. Deletions cut 5 bases from V and 4 bases from J, with 23 bases between. The CDR3 coding sequence is TGTGCCAGCAGTCCCTCCCCTGCCTCCGACAGTCTCTATGGCTACACCTTC. Amino acids: CASSPSPASDSLYGYTF.